The 10 T cell receptor beta chains below come from one sample, sequenced in a study of prognosis after radiotherapy for stage I lung cancer. Multiplex PCR in two rounds served to amplify TCR beta CDR3 from genomic DNA. Primers targeting each individual TRBV and TRBJ gene were applied in first-round PCR. Each CDR3 protein is one row after TCRdb ran MiXCR on the multiplex PCR reads. The data hold about 22,000 distinct CDR3 sequences, with approximately 45% observed a single time. The specimen comprised PBMCs, sampled before or after stereotactic body radiation therapy (not recorded which). Receptors originate from a donor at least 50 years old with non-small cell lung cancer.

This clonotype was seen ten or more times. V is TRBV2 and J is TRBJ2-3; the D gene is possibly TRBD2 (6 bases). Trimming pared 7 bases from V and 4 bases from J, leaving 24 bases between. Germline CDR1 is SNHLY and CDR2 is FYNNEI. The CDR3 consists of 17 residues. Here the CDR3 reads CASTYYSDYPRSDTQYF. CDR3 nucleotide sequence: TGTGCCAGCACCTACTACTCGGACTATCCAAGGTCAGATACGCAGTATTTT. Based on the CDR3 plus reference TRBV2 and TRBJ2-3, the full variable domain is EPEVTQTPSHQVTQMGQEVILRCVPISNHLYFYWYRQILGQKVEFLVSFYNNEISEKSEIFDDQFSVERPDGSNFTLKIRSTKLEDSAMYFCASTYYSDYPRSDTQYFGPGTRLTVL.

This sequence joins TRBV6-2 or TRBV6-3 and TRBJ1-1, with a tentative D call TRBD1 (6 bases). Germline loops: CDR1 MNHEY, CDR2 SVGEGT. CDR3 length: 16 amino acids. V gave up 5 bases and J gave up 1 base, with 17 bases separating them. The CDR3 DNA sequence: TGTGCCAGCAGTCAAACAGGGTGGGTAGGGAACACTGAAGCTTTCTTT. This encodes CASSQTGWVGNTEAFF.

With regard to this clonotype: One end of the junction is discordant with germline, which a read error may explain. The chain has TRBV7-9 and TRBJ2-6, with D maybe TRBD2 (5 bases). The germline CDR1 and CDR2 sequences are SEHNR and FQNEAQ (reference sequence). CDR3 length equals 18 residues. This chain's CDR3 is CASGLVARLPGGANVLTF. The CDR3 bases are TGTGCCAGCGGCTTAGTGGCGAGACTACCCGGGGGGGCCAACGTCCTGACTTTC.

J is TRBJ1-1 and V is TRBV11-3, with D possibly TRBD1 on 5 matching bases. Germline V gene lookup returns CDR1 SGHNT and CDR2 YENEEA. This CDR3 is 13 amino acids long. V dropped 6 bases and J dropped 2 bases, with 10 bases sitting between them. CDR3 amino acids: CASSTGGNTEAFF. In DNA, the CDR3 is TGTGCCAGCAGTACAGGAGGTAACACTGAAGCTTTCTTT. Drawing the rest from reference TRBV11-3 and TRBJ1-1, the complete variable domain is EAGVVQSPRYKIIEKKQPVAFWCNPISGHNTLYWYLQNLGQGPELLIRYENEEAVDDSQLPKDRFSAERLKGVDSTLKIQPAELGDSAVYLCASSTGGNTEAFFGQGTRLTVV.

The chain uses TRBV6-2 or TRBV6-3 and TRBJ2-3; 7 nucleotides agree with TRBD1. CDR1 is MNHEY and CDR2 is SVGEGT in the germline V gene. The CDR3 has 16 amino acids. Losses at the gene ends were 5 bases for V and 0 bases for J; bases not matched to a gene: 8. CDR3 nucleotide sequence: TGTGCCAGCAGTGAAGTACCGGGACAGAGCACAGATACGCAGTATTTT. Translating it yields CASSEVPGQSTDTQYF.

The chain uses TRBV6-2 or TRBV6-3 and TRBJ2-7, with D unclear. Germline values: CDR1 MNHEY, CDR2 SVGEGT. The CDR3 has 12 amino acids. Deletions cut 2 bases from V and 4 bases from J, with 6 bases between. As DNA, the CDR3 is TGTGCCAGCAGTTACGAATTTTACGAGCAGTACTTC. Amino acid sequence: CASSYEFYEQYF.

This clonotype is medium-sized within its sample. The junction departs from germline at one end; a sequencing error may be responsible. V gene TRBV12-3 or TRBV12-4 combines with J gene TRBJ2-7; 9 nucleotides align to TRBD1. This CDR3 region has 15 residues. CDR3: CASSWGGQGSSEQYF. The DNA of the CDR3 is TGTGCCAGCAGTTGGGGGGGACAGGGTTCCTCCGAGCAGTACTTC.

The chain is built from TRBV15 and TRBJ2-2; 10 bases are a match to TRBD1. CDR1 is LNHNV, CDR2 YYDKDF, per germline (reference sequence). The length of the CDR3 is 19 residues. J was trimmed by 7 bases and V by 2 bases; bases with no gene match: 16. The CDR3 nucleotides read TGTGCCACCAGCAGAATACTGGGGGACAGGGGTCAGTTCGGCGGGGAGCTGTTTTTT. This translates into CATSRILGDRGQFGGELFF.

This clonotype was recorded at least ten times. This rearrangement joins TRBV5-1 to TRBJ2-3; unclear D gene. The length of the CDR3 is 14 residues. Per germline, CDR1 SGHRS and CDR2 YFSETQ. The V end was cut by 0 bases, the J end by 8 bases, with 13 bases between. The CDR3 nucleotides read TGCGCCAGCAGCTTGGAGGTACGCCCTACTACGCAGTATTTT. Protein: CASSLEVRPTTQYF.

Remarks on this clonotype: With a far larger clone one base away, a read error is the likely cause. The V call is TRBV6-4, the J call TRBJ1-2, with no clear D. The V and J ends lost 6 bases and 4 bases respectively, with 12 bases between them. Germline V gene sequence: CDR1 MRHNA, CDR2 SNTAGT. There are 13 residues in the CDR3. DNA of the CDR3: TGTGCCAGCAGGCCCAGTTGGTCCTATGGCTACACCTTC. Amino acids: CASRPSWSYGYTF.